The TCR beta chain under discussion was sequenced for a study of T cell responses to AZD1222 COVID-19 vaccine. The method was immunoSEQ multiplex PCR; TCRdb's version includes in-frame clones alone and lacks a portion of them. The sample yields approximately 110,000 clones, more than 80% seen once. Germline loops: CDR1 LNHDA, CDR2 SQIVND (reference sequence). The CDR3 runs 14 residues. Trimming stripped 3 bases from V and 1 base from J, with 9 bases between. The material was peripheral blood, obtained 28 days after the second AZD1222 dose. This sequence originates from an adult who received the AZD1222 COVID-19 vaccine. The chain has TRBV19 and TRBJ2-5; D perhaps matches TRBD2 (5 bases). The CDR3 DNA reads TGTGCCAGTAGTATTCGGGGTTCCCAAGAGACCCAGTACTTC. Translation gives CASSIRGSQETQYF.